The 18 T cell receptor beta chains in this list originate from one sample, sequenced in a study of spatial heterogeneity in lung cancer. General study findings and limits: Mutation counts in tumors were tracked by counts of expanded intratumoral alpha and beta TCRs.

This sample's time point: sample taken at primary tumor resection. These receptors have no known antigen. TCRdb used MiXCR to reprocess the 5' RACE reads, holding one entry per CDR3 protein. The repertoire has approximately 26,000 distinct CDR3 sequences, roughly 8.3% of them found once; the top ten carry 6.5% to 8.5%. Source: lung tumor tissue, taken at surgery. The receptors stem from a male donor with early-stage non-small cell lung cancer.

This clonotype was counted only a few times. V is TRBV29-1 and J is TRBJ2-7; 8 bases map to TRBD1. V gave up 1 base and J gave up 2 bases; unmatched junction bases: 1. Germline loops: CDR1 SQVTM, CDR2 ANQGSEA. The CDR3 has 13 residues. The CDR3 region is CSVEGTGPYEQYF. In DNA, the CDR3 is TGCAGCGTTGAAGGGACAGGGCCCTACGAGCAGTACTTC.

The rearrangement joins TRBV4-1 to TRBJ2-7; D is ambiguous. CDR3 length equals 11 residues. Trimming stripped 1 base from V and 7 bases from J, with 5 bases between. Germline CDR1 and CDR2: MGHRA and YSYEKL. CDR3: CASSQGWEQYF. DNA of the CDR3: TGCGCCAGCAGCCAAGGTTGGGAGCAGTACTTC.

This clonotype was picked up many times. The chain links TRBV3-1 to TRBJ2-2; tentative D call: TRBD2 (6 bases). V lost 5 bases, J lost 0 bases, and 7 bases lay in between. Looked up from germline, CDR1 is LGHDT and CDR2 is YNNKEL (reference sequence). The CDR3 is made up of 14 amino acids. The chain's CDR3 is CASSLAANTGELFF. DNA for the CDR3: TGTGCCAGCAGCTTAGCGGCGAACACCGGGGAGCTGTTTTTT.

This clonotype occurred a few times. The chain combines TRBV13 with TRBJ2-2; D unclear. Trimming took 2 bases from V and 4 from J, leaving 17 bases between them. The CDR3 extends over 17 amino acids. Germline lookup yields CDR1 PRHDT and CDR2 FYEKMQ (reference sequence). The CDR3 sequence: CASSLYLTPFLTGELFF. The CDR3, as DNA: TGTGCCAGCAGCTTATACTTGACTCCCTTCCTCACCGGGGAGCTGTTTTTT.

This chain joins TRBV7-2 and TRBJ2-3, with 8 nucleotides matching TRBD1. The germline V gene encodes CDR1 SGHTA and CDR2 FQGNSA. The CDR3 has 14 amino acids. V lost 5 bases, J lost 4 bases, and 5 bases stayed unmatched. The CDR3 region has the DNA TGTGCCAGCAGCCGGACAGGGTTCGCAGATACGCAGTATTTT. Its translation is CASSRTGFADTQYF.

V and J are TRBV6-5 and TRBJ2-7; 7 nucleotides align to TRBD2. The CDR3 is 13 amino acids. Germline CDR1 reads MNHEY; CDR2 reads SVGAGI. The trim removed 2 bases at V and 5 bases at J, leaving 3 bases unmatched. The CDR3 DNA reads TGTGCCAGCAGTTACGGGACTATGAACGAGCAGTACTTC. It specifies CASSYGTMNEQYF.

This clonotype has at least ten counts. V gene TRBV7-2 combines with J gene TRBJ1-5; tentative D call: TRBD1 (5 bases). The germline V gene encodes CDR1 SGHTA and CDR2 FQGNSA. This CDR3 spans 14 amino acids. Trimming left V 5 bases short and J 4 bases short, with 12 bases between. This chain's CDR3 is CASSPGTANQPQHF. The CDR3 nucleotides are TGTGCCAGCAGCCCTGGGACGGCGAATCAGCCCCAGCATTTT. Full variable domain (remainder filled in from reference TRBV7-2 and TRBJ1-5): GAGVSQSPSNKVTEKGKDVELRCDPISGHTALYWYRQSLGQGLEFLIYFQGNSAPDKSGLPSDRFSAERTGGSVSTLTIQRTQQEDSAVYLCASSPGTANQPQHFGDGTRLSIL.

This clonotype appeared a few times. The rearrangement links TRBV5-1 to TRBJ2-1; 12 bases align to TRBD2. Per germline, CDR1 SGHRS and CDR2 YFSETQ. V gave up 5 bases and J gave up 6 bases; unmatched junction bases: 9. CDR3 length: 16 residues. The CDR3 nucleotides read TGCGCCAGCAGACGCGCTAGCGGGGGGGCCGGCAATGAGCAGTTCTTC. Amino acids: CASRRASGGAGNEQFF.

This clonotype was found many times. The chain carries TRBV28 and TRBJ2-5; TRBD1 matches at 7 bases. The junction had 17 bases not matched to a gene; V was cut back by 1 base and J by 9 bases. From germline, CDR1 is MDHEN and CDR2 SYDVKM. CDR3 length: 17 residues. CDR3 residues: CASSLSAKGARLGAQYF. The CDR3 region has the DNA TGTGCCAGCAGTTTATCGGCCAAGGGGGCCCGTTTAGGGGCCCAGTACTTC. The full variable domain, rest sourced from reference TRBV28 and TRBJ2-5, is DVKVTQSSRYLVKRTGEKVFLECVQDMDHENMFWYRQDPGLGLRLIYFSYDVKMKEKGDIPEGYSVSREKKERFSLILESASTNQTSMYLCASSLSAKGARLGAQYFGPGTRLLVL.

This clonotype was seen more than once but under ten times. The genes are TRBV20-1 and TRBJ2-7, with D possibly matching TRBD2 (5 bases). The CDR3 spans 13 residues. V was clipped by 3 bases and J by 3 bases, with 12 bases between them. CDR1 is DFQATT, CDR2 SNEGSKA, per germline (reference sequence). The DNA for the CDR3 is TGCAGTGCTAGGGACCTCGGGGACTACGAGCAGTACTTC. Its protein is CSARDLGDYEQYF.

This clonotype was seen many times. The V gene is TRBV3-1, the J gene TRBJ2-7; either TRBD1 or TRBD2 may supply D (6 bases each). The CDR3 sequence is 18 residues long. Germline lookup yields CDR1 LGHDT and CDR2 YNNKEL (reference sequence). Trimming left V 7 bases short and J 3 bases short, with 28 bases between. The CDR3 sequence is CASTRGDRLLGARYEQYF. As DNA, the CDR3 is TGTGCCAGCACTAGGGGGGACCGCCTACTAGGGGCCCGCTACGAGCAGTACTTC.

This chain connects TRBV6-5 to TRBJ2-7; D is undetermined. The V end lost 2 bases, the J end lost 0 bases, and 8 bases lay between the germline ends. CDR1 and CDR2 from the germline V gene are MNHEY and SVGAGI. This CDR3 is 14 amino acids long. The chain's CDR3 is CASSYAAYSYEQYF. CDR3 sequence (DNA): TGTGCCAGCAGTTACGCGGCGTACTCCTACGAGCAGTACTTC.

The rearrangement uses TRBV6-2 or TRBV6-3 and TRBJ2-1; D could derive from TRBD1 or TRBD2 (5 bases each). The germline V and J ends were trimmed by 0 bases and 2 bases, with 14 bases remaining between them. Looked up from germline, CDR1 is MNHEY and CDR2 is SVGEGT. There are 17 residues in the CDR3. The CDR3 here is CASSYSSGTVPYNEQFF. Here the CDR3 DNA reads TGTGCCAGCAGTTACTCGTCCGGGACCGTCCCCTACAATGAGCAGTTCTTC.

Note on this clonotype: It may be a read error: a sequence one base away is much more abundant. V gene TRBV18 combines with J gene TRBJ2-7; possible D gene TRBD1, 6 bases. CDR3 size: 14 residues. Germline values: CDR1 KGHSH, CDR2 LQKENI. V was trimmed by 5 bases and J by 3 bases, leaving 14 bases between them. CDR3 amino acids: CASSSTGQSYEQYF. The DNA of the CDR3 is TGTGCCAGCTCATCGACTGGACAGAGCTACGAGCAGTACTTC.

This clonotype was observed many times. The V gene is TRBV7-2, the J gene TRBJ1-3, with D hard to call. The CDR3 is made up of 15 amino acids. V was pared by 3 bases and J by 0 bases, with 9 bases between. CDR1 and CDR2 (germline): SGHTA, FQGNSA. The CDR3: CASSFIGISGNTIYF. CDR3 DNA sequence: TGTGCCAGCAGCTTTATAGGTATCTCTGGAAACACCATATATTTT. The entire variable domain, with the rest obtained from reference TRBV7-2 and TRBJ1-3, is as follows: GAGVSQSPSNKVTEKGKDVELRCDPISGHTALYWYRQSLGQGLEFLIYFQGNSAPDKSGLPSDRFSAERTGGSVSTLTIQRTQQEDSAVYLCASSFIGISGNTIYFGEGSWLTVV.

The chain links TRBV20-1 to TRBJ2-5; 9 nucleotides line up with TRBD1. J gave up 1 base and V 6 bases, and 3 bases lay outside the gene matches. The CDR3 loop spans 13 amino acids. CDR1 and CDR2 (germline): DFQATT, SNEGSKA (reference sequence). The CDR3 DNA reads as TGCAGTGCGATGACAGGGGGCCAAGAGACCCAGTACTTC. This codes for CSAMTGGQETQYF.

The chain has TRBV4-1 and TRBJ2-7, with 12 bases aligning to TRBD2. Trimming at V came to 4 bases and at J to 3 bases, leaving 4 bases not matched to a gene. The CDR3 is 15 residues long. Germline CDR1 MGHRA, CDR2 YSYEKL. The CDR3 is CASSPGTSGFYEQYF. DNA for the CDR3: TGCGCCAGCAGCCCGGGGACTAGCGGGTTCTACGAGCAGTACTTC.

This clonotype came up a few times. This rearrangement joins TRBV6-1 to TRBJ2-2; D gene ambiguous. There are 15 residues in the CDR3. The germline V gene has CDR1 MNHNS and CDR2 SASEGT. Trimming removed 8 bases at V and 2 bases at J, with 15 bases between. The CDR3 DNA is TGTGCCAGCGAATGGTCCTTGGCAAACACCGGGGAGCTGTTTTTT. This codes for CASEWSLANTGELFF.